One sample yielded the 20 T cell receptor beta chains listed below, sequenced in a study of spatial heterogeneity in lung cancer. Study-level results: Tumor mutation count correlated with how many alpha and beta TCRs expanded intratumorally.

Time point denoted: sample taken at primary tumor resection. Each CDR3 protein gets one entry after TCRdb re-called the 5' RACE reads with MiXCR. This table holds over 25,000 distinct CDR3 sequences, around 6.9% found once. Antigen specificity for these receptors is unknown. Sample: lung tumor tissue, taken at surgery. The receptors were gathered from a male donor with early-stage non-small cell lung cancer.

This clonotype was seen ten or more times. The genes are TRBV5-1 and TRBJ1-1, with TRBD1 matching 8 bases. The CDR3 consists of 14 residues. In germline, CDR1 is SGHRS, CDR2 YFSETQ. Losses at the gene ends were 6 bases for V and 7 bases for J; bases not matched to a gene: 11. CDR3 nucleotides: TGCGCCAGCAATAGGGGGACAGGCAGCCGTGAAGCTTTCTTT. Residues: CASNRGTGSREAFF.

This clonotype was observed at least ten times. The chain carries TRBV4-3 and TRBJ2-1; 9 nucleotides line up with TRBD2. Germline loops: CDR1 LGHNA, CDR2 YSLEER. The trim removed 4 bases at V and 10 bases at J, leaving 11 bases unmatched. CDR3 size: 15 residues. CDR3 amino acids: CASSRAGGQSREQFF. The CDR3 DNA reads as TGCGCCAGCAGCCGAGCGGGGGGCCAAAGTCGGGAGCAGTTCTTC.

In its sample, this clonotype was seen many times. The V and J genes are TRBV28 and TRBJ1-1; D might be TRBD1 (6 bases). The CDR3 is 14 amino acids. Germline V CDR1 and CDR2: MDHEN, SYDVKM. Trimming left V 5 bases short and J 5 bases short, with 15 bases between. CDR3 amino acids: CASSHRVGVTEAFF. DNA for the CDR3: TGTGCCAGCAGTCACAGGGTAGGCGTGACTGAAGCTTTCTTT.

This clonotype turned up a few times. This rearrangement joins TRBV5-1 to TRBJ2-4; a weak D match, TRBD2 (6 bases). This CDR3 comprises 16 residues. From germline, CDR1 is SGHRS and CDR2 YFSETQ. V lost 3 bases, J lost 7 bases, and 20 bases lay in between. CDR3 sequence: CASSSGVQNQGNIQYF. DNA for the CDR3: TGCGCCAGCAGCTCGGGGGTACAAAACCAAGGCAACATTCAGTACTTC. Filled out from reference TRBV5-1 and TRBJ2-4, the complete variable domain reads KAGVTQTPRYLIKTRGQQVTLSCSPISGHRSVSWYQQTPGQGLQFLFEYFSETQRNKGNFPGRFSGRQFSNSRSEMNVSTLELGDSALYLCASSSGVQNQGNIQYFGAGTRLSVL.

This clonotype is labeled medium-sized. The chain links TRBV9 to TRBJ2-3, with 7 bases identical to TRBD2. The CDR3 spans 15 residues. Trimming cost V 3 bases and J 2 bases; bases outside gene matches: 6. Germline CDR1 reads SGDLS; CDR2 reads YYNGEE. CDR3 in DNA: TGTGCCAGCAGCGCGACTAGCTTTGACACAGATACGCAGTATTTT. Translating it yields CASSATSFDTDTQYF.

CDR3 loop: CASSFRLAGEKRTDTQYF. The CDR3 nucleotides read TGTGCCAGCAGCTTCAGACTAGCGGGGGAGAAACGCACAGATACGCAGTATTTT. J is TRBJ2-3 and V is TRBV7-8, with 12 bases identical to TRBD2. The CDR3 is made up of 18 amino acids. The V gene's germline CDR1 is SGHVS and CDR2 FQNEAQ. The J segment lost 1 base and the V segment lost 3 bases, leaving 8 bases of the junction unmatched.

This clonotype was counted between two and nine times. This sequence joins TRBV7-2 and TRBJ1-2, with 7 bases that match TRBD1. Looked up from germline, CDR1 is SGHTA and CDR2 is FQGNSA. The length of the CDR3 is 14 residues. V was clipped by 5 bases and J by 10 bases; unmatched bases: 13. CDR3 amino acids: CASSGGQVWSDYTF. The DNA for the CDR3 is TGTGCCAGCAGCGGAGGACAGGTCTGGTCTGACTACACCTTC.

CDR3 residues: CASSIGTREAQPQHF. Here the CDR3 DNA reads TGTGCCAGCAGCATAGGAACCAGGGAGGCCCAGCCCCAGCATTTT. The V gene is TRBV7-2, the J gene TRBJ1-5; tentative D call: TRBD1 (5 bases). CDR1 SGHTA and CDR2 FQGNSA come from the germline V gene. There are 15 residues in the CDR3. V was shortened by 5 bases and J by 7 bases, with 18 bases between the two germline ends.

This clonotype was seen many times. This chain connects TRBV20-1 to TRBJ1-4, with 8 positions matching TRBD1. CDR1 DFQATT and CDR2 SNEGSKA come from the germline V gene (reference sequence). Unmatched junction bases numbered 4, after V lost 5 bases and J lost 5 bases. This CDR3 comprises 13 residues. The CDR3 DNA follows: TGCAGTGCTCCACGGACAGGGAATGAAAAACTGTTTTTT. Encoded protein: CSAPRTGNEKLFF.

In its sample, this clonotype was seen a few times. At one boundary the junction diverges from the germline segment, which might be a read error. The chain carries TRBV20-1 and TRBJ2-7, with TRBD2 matching over 9 bases. This CDR3 has 16 amino acids. Germline lookup yields CDR1 DFQATT and CDR2 SNEGSKA (reference sequence). This chain's CDR3 is CSARDGWTSASCEQYF. The CDR3, as DNA: TGCAGTGCTAGAGATGGCTGGACTAGCGCCTCCTGCGAGCAGTACTTC.

Ten or more counts support this clonotype. The rearrangement links TRBV20-1 to TRBJ2-3, with no clear D. V was cut by 6 bases and J by 1 base, with 17 bases left in between. The CDR3 extends over 15 amino acids. Germline V gene data show CDR1 as DFQATT and CDR2 as SNEGSKA (reference sequence). CDR3 coding DNA: TGCAGTGCACCTTCCGTTGAACAAGGCACAGATACGCAGTATTTT. This gives the protein CSAPSVEQGTDTQYF.

This clonotype was counted only a few times. The V call is TRBV29-1, the J call TRBJ2-5, with D hard to call. In germline, CDR1 is SQVTM, CDR2 ANQGSEA. This CDR3 has 14 amino acids. The CDR3 here is CGSQLGLLQETQYF. CDR3 sequence (DNA): TGCGGATCACAACTGGGTCTCCTCCAAGAGACCCAGTACTTC.

The chain combines TRBV15 with TRBJ2-5; possibly TRBD2 for D (6 bases). Per the germline V gene, CDR1 is LNHNV and CDR2 is YYDKDF (reference sequence). Trimming removed 2 bases at V and 4 bases at J, with 17 bases between. The CDR3 spans 16 residues. CDR3 DNA: TGTGCCACCAGCAGATGGGTTAGCGGTGGCTCAGAGACCCAGTACTTC. This gives the protein CATSRWVSGGSETQYF. The whole variable domain, filled in from reference TRBV15 and TRBJ2-5, reads DAMVIQNPRYQVTQFGKPVTLSCSQTLNHNVMYWYQQKSSQAPKLLFHYYDKDFNNEADTPDNFQSRRPNTSFCFLDIRSPGLGDTAMYLCATSRWVSGGSETQYFGPGTRLLVL.

This clonotype has only one observation. Being one base from a much bigger clone, this may be a read error. The chain couples TRBV3-1 to TRBJ1-2; 8 nucleotides match TRBD1. Looked up from germline, CDR1 is LGHDT and CDR2 is YNNKEL (reference sequence). CDR3 length equals 14 residues. The CDR3: CVSSQDARGLGYTF. The CDR3 DNA sequence: TGTGTCAGCAGCCAAGACGCCAGGGGGCTCGGCTACACCTTC.

The gene calls are TRBV5-1 and TRBJ2-3; the D gene is possibly TRBD2 (6 bases). The CDR3 contains 13 residues. Germline V gene lookup returns CDR1 SGHRS and CDR2 YFSETQ. V lost 2 bases and J 6 bases, leaving 10 bases between the germline ends. The CDR3 region has the DNA TGCGCCAGCAGCTTCGGGGGTGTTGATACGCAGTATTTT. This encodes CASSFGGVDTQYF.

The J gene is TRBJ2-3, the V gene TRBV18; the match to TRBD1 covers 10 bases. The CDR3 consists of 16 residues. Germline V CDR1 and CDR2: KGHSH, LQKENI. The V and J ends lost 3 bases and 2 bases, in that order; junction bases with no gene match: 5. The DNA for the CDR3 is TGTGCCAGCTCACCCACCGGGACAGGGGTCACAGATACGCAGTATTTT. Residues: CASSPTGTGVTDTQYF.

This clonotype showed up many times. The chain couples TRBV3-1 to TRBJ2-7; no firm D call. V was clipped by 1 base and J by 6 bases, with 7 bases between them. CDR3 length equals 12 residues. CDR1 and CDR2 from the germline V gene are LGHDT and YNNKEL (reference sequence). CDR3 coding DNA: TGTGCCAGCAGCCAAGGCAGTATCGAGCAGTACTTC. This sequence encodes CASSQGSIEQYF.

This clonotype appeared a few times. The CDR3 sequence: CASSQGSGTNQPQHF. The CDR3 DNA sequence: TGTGCCAGCTCTCAAGGGAGCGGTACCAATCAGCCCCAGCATTTT. The rearrangement uses TRBV18 and TRBJ1-5; no clear D. The V gene's germline CDR1 is KGHSH and CDR2 LQKENI. The CDR3 is 15 residues long. The ends were cut back, 6 bases at V and 3 bases at J, with 15 bases in the middle.

This clonotype was counted between two and nine times. CDR3 nucleotide sequence: TGCAGTGCTAGAGGGGGGACGGAGCGAGAGCAGTTCTTC. Encoded protein: CSARGGTEREQFF. This rearrangement joins TRBV20-1 to TRBJ2-1; D tentatively reads TRBD1 or TRBD2 (5 bases each). This CDR3 region has 13 residues. The V end lost 1 base, the J end lost 10 bases, and 14 bases lay between the germline ends. The germline gives CDR1 DFQATT, CDR2 SNEGSKA (reference sequence).

This clonotype was seen only a few times. The rearrangement uses TRBV3-1 and TRBJ1-1, with 9 bases aligning to TRBD1. The germline V gene has CDR1 LGHDT and CDR2 YNNKEL (reference sequence). The CDR3 covers 13 residues. V gave up 3 bases and J gave up 7 bases; unmatched junction bases: 3. The CDR3 nucleotides read TGTGCCAGCAGCCAGTGGACAGGGGATGAAGCTTTCTTT. Protein: CASSQWTGDEAFF.